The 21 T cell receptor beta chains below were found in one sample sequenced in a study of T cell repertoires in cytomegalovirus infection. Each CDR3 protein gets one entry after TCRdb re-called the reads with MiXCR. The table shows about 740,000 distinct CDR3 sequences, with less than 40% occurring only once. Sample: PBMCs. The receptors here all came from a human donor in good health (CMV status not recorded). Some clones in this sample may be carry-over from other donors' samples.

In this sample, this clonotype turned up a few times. CDR3 loop: CASSMDTSGSNIQYF. CDR3 in DNA: TGTGCCAGTAGTATGGACACTAGCGGGAGTAACATTCAGTACTTC. J is TRBJ2-4 and V is TRBV19, with TRBD2 matching 11 bases. The CDR3 is 15 amino acids. Germline V gene sequence: CDR1 LNHDA, CDR2 SQIVND (reference sequence). The junction had 5 bases not matched to a gene; V was cut back by 3 bases and J by 7 bases.

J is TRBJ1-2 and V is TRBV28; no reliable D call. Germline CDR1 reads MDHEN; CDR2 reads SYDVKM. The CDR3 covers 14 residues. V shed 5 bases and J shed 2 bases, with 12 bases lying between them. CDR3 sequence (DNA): TGTGCCAGCAGTACGGACGGAAACAACTATGGCTACACCTTC. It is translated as CASSTDGNNYGYTF.

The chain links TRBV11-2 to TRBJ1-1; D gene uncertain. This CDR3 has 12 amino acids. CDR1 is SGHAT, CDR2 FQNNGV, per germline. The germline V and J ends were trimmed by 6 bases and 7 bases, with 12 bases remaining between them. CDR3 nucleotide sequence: TGTGCCAGCAGTCAACACCTGCATGAAGCTTTCTTT. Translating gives CASSQHLHEAFF. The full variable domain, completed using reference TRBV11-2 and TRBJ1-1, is EAGVAQSPRYKIIEKRQSVAFWCNPISGHATLYWYQQILGQGPKLLIQFQNNGVVDDSQLPKDRFSAERLKGVDSTLKIQPAKLEDSAVYLCASSQHLHEAFFGQGTRLTVV.

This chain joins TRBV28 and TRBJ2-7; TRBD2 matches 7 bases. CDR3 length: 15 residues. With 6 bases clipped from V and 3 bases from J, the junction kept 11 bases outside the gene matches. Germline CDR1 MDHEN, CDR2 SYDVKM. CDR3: CASSRPGLGLYEQYF. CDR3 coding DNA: TGTGCCAGCAGCCGCCCCGGACTAGGCCTCTACGAGCAGTACTTC.

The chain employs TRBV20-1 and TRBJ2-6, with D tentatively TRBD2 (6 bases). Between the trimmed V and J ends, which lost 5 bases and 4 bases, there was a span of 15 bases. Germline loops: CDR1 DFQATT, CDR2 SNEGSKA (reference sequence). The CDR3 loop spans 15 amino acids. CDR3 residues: CSASGGGDGANVLTF. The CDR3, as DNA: TGCAGTGCTTCTGGTGGAGGGGACGGGGCCAACGTCCTGACTTTC.

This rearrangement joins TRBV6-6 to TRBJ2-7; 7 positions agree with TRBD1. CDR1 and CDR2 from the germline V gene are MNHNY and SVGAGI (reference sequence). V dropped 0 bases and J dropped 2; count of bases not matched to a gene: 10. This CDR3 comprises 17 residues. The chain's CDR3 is CASSYSISGTATYEQYF. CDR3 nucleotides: TGTGCCAGCAGTTACTCGATCTCGGGGACAGCAACCTACGAGCAGTACTTC.

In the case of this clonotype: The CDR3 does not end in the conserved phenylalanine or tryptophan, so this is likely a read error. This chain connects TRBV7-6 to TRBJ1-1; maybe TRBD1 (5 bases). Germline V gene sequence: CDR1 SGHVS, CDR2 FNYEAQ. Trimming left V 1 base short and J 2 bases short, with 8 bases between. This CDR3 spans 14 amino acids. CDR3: CASSLGGGNTEAFL. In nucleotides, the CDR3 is TGTGCCAGCAGCTTAGGGGGCGGAAACACTGAAGCTTTCTTG.

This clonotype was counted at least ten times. The CDR3 DNA is TGTGCCAGCAGCTTAGGCCCCACGGGCAGGGCCTTGAACACTGAAGCTTTCTTT. This codes for CASSLGPTGRALNTEAFF. V and J are TRBV7-8 and TRBJ1-1; weak D call: TRBD1 (5 bases). This CDR3 has 18 amino acids. Trimming removed 1 base from V and 0 bases from J, with 18 bases in between. The germline V gene encodes CDR1 SGHVS and CDR2 FQNEAQ. Full variable domain (missing parts from reference TRBV7-8 and TRBJ1-1): GAGVSQSPRYKVAKRGQDVALRCDPISGHVSLFWYQQALGQGPEFLTYFQNEAQLDKSGLPSDRFFAERPEGSVSTLKIQRTQQEDSAVYLCASSLGPTGRALNTEAFFGQGTRLTVV.

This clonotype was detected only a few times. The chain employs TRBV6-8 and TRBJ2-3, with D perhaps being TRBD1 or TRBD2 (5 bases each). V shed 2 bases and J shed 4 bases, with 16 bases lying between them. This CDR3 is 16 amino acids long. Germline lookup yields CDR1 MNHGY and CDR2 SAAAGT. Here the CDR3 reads CASSYLGTHGPDTQYF. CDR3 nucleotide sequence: TGTGCCAGCAGTTACCTTGGGACCCATGGACCAGATACGCAGTATTTT.

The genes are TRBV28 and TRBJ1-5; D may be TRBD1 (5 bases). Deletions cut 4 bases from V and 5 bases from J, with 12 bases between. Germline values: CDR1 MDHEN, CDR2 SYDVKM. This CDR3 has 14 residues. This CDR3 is CASSSRVLHQPQHF. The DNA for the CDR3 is TGTGCCAGCAGTTCCAGGGTACTTCATCAGCCCCAGCATTTT. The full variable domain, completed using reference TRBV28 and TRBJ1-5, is DVKVTQSSRYLVKRTGEKVFLECVQDMDHENMFWYRQDPGLGLRLIYFSYDVKMKEKGDIPEGYSVSREKKERFSLILESASTNQTSMYLCASSSRVLHQPQHFGDGTRLSIL.

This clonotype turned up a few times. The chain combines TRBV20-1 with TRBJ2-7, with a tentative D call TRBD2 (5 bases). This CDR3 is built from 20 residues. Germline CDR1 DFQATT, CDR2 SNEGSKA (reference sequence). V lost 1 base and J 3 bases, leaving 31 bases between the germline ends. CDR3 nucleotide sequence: TGCAGTGCTAGAGGACCCCCACAGAGCAATACCGACTATTTTGACTACGAGCAGTACTTC. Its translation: CSARGPPQSNTDYFDYEQYF.

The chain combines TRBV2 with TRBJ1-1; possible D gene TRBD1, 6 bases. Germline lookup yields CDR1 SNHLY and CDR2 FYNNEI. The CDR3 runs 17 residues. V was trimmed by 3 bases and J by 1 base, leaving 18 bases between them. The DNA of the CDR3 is TGTGCCAGCAGTGAGCCACCCAGGGGAATAGAGAACACTGAAGCTTTCTTT. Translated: CASSEPPRGIENTEAFF.

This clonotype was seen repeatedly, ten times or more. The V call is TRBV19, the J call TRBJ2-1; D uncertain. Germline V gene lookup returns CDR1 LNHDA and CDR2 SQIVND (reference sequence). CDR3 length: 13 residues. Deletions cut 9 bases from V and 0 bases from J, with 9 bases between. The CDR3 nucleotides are TGTGCCAGCAGCAAGAGCTCCTACAATGAGCAGTTCTTC. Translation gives CASSKSSYNEQFF.

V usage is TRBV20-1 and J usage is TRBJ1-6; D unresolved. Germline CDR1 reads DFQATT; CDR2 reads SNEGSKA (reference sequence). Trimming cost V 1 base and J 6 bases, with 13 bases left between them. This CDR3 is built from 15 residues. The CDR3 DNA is TGCAGTGCTAGAGTAGGCGGACGAACTAATTCACCCCTCCACTTT. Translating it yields CSARVGGRTNSPLHF.

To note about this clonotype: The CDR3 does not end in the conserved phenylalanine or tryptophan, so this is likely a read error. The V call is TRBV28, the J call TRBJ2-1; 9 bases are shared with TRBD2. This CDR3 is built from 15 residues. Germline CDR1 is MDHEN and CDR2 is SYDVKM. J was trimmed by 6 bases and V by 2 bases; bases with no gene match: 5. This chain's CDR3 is CASSLRLAGSNEQFL. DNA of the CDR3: TGTGCCAGCAGTTTAAGGCTAGCGGGATCCAATGAGCAGTTCTTA.

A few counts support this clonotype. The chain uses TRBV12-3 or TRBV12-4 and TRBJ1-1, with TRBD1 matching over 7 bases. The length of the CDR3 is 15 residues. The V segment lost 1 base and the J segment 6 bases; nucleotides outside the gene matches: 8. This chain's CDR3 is CASSLETGRFAEAFF. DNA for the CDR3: TGTGCCAGCAGTTTAGAGACAGGGAGATTTGCTGAAGCTTTCTTT.

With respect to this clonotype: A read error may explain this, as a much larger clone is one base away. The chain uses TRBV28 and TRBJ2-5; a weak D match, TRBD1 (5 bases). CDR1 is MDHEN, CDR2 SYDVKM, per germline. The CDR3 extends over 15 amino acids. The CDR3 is CASSALGRAVKTKYF. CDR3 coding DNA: TGTGCCAGCAGCGCCCTGGGCAGGGCGGTGAAGACCAAGTACTTC.

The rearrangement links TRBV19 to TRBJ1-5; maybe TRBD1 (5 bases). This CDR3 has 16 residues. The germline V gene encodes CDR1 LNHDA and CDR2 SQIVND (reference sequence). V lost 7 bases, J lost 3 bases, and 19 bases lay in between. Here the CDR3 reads CASKDAGRIINQPQHF. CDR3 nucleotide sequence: TGTGCCAGTAAGGATGCGGGACGGATAATCAATCAGCCCCAGCATTTT.

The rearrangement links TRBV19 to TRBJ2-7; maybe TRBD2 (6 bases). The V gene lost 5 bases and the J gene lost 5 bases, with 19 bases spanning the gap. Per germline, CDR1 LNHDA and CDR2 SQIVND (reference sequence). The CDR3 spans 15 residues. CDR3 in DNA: TGTGCCAGTAGTCTCCTCGGGGGTGTACGAAACGAGCAGTACTTC. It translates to CASSLLGGVRNEQYF.

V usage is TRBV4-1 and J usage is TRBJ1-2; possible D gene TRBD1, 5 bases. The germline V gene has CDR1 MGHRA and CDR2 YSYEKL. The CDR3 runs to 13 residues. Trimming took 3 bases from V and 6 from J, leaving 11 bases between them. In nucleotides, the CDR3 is TGCGCCAGCAGCCAGCGCTCAGGGAATGGCTACACCTTC. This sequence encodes CASSQRSGNGYTF.

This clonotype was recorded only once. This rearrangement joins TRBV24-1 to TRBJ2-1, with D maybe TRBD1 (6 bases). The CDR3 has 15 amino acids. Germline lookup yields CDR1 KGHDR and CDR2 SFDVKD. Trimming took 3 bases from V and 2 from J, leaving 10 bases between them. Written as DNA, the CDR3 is TGTGCCACCAGTGATCCAGGGGACCCCTACAATGAGCAGTTCTTC. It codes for CATSDPGDPYNEQFF.